This TCR beta chain was captured by sequencing in a study of regulatory T cells in long-lasting Graves disease. Library construction for TCR beta used iRepertoire HTBI primers and Arm-PCR of CDR3 regions. Each CDR3 protein gets one entry after TCRdb re-called the multiplex PCR reads with MiXCR. The table shows 400,000 to 550,000 distinct CDR3 sequences, with roughly 17% occurring only once. This clonotype was picked up a small number of times. A much larger clonotype is one base distant, so this may be a read error. CDR3 length equals 12 residues. The germline V gene encodes CDR1 MNHNS and CDR2 SASEGT. The time point: newly diagnosed GD, antithyroid drugs for less than 3 months. Isolated PBMC RNA provided the starting material for the TCR library. The same specimen was also included in a second study, on T cells in Graves' hyperthyroidism and ophthalmopathy.

Sample: peripheral blood mononuclear cells (PBMCs), taken at new diagnosis, from a patient treated with antithyroid drugs. This chain uses TRBV6-1 with TRBJ1-2; 8 bases fit TRBD1. This sequence was found in a woman aged 18 to 35 with Graves disease. The CDR3 sequence: CANSPGTGRDTF. The CDR3 region has the DNA TGTGCCAACAGTCCCGGGACAGGCCGGGACACCTTC.